This T cell receptor beta chain originates from a study of chemoradiotherapy in HPV16-positive cancers. The V segment lost 0 bases and the J segment 1 base; nucleotides outside the gene matches: 13. The CDR3 has 20 residues. Per germline, CDR1 MRHNA and CDR2 SNTAGT. Samples were taken several times over chemoradiotherapy. The assay was immunoSEQ multiplex PCR, and TCRdb's table has in-frame clones only and misses some. The sample lists around 20,000 clones; around 75% were seen once. Sample collection was performed from a patient who underwent chemoradiotherapy. The TCR was taken from a human donor with HPV-associated anogenital cancer. The rearrangement joins TRBV6-4 to TRBJ1-2, with 11 bases identical to TRBD1. The CDR3 DNA reads as TGTGCCAGCAGTGACTCAAGGAGGTGGACAGGGGGCTCGTTTAACTATGGCTACACCTTC. Translated: CASSDSRRWTGGSFNYGYTF.